Shown below are 14 T cell receptor beta chains from a single sample sequenced in a study of molecular identifiers for immune sequencing clone quantification. Each CDR3 protein gets one entry after TCRdb re-called the PCR reads with MiXCR. The sample lists some 680,000 distinct CDR3 sequences; 25% were seen once. Sample: naive CD8+ T cells from blood, with Jurkat cell RNA spiked in. Subset here: FACS-sorted CD8+CD4-CCR7+CD45RA+ naive T cells. Source of these receptors: a human donor in good health. Some libraries in this study had Jurkat cell RNA spiked in.

The V gene is TRBV10-3, the J gene TRBJ2-7, with no clear D. V shed 3 bases and J shed 3 bases, with 9 bases lying between them. CDR3 size: 13 residues. Germline assignment: CDR1 ENHRY and CDR2 SYGVKD. CDR3 sequence (DNA): TGTGCCATCAGTGACCTCCTAGACTACGAGCAGTACTTC. It encodes CAISDLLDYEQYF.

This clonotype was picked up many times. The V and J genes are TRBV28 and TRBJ1-1; a possible D gene is TRBD1 (5 bases). Germline CDR1 MDHEN, CDR2 SYDVKM. The CDR3 length is 14 residues. V lost 4 bases and J 6 bases, leaving 15 bases between the germline ends. This chain's CDR3 is CASSYSGKVAEAFF. CDR3 DNA: TGTGCCAGCAGTTACTCAGGGAAGGTAGCTGAAGCTTTCTTT.

For this clonotype: This may arise from a read error, as a much more abundant clone is one base away. This rearrangement joins TRBV20-1 to TRBJ1-1; a weak D match, TRBD1 (6 bases). In germline, CDR1 is DFQATT, CDR2 SNEGSKA (reference sequence). V was pared by 3 bases and J by 4 bases, with 18 bases between. The CDR3 sequence is 15 residues long. The CDR3 spells CSARIPPGGLTEAFF. The CDR3 DNA reads TGCAGTGCTAGGATACCGCCCGGGGGGCTCACTGAAGCTTTCTTT.

This clonotype was detected ten times or more. This rearrangement joins TRBV9 to TRBJ1-1; D is undetermined. The CDR3 loop spans 14 amino acids. Germline V CDR1 and CDR2: SGDLS, YYNGEE. Trimming shortened V by 4 bases and J by 5 bases, and 15 bases separated the two germline ends. The CDR3 coding sequence is TGTGCCAGCAGCCCGAGGTATGGTCCTACTGAAGCTTTCTTT. This codes for CASSPRYGPTEAFF.

This clonotype was seen repeatedly, ten times or more. The CDR3 bases are TGCGCCAGCAGCCAAGATCGGAGAGGGCATCGGGAAAAACTGTTTTTT. It yields the protein CASSQDRRGHREKLFF. The gene calls are TRBV4-3 and TRBJ1-4; no firm D call. The germline V gene encodes CDR1 LGHNA and CDR2 YSLEER. The germline V and J ends were trimmed by 0 bases and 8 bases, with 16 bases remaining between them. This CDR3 contains 16 residues.

This clonotype has only a few counts. This chain uses TRBV27 with TRBJ1-4; D unresolved. This CDR3 has 15 residues. The V end lost 5 bases, the J end lost 5 bases, and 15 bases lay between the germline ends. Germline assignment: CDR1 MNHEY and CDR2 SMNVEV (reference sequence). The CDR3 region is CASSTPREGNEKLFF. The CDR3 nucleotides read TGTGCCAGCAGTACCCCACGGGAGGGCAATGAAAAACTGTTTTTT.

Note on this clonotype: A much larger clone differs by one base, so this may be a read error. This chain joins TRBV7-2 and TRBJ1-1; a possible D gene is TRBD1 (5 bases). The germline V and J ends were trimmed by 5 bases and 7 bases, with 17 bases remaining between them. The CDR3 loop spans 14 amino acids. Germline CDR1 reads SGHTA; CDR2 reads FQGNSA. CDR3 bases: TGTGCCAGCAGCATAGTGACAGTCGGGATTGAAGCTTTCTTT. Protein: CASSIVTVGIEAFF. The full variable domain, rest sourced from reference TRBV7-2 and TRBJ1-1, is GAGVSQSPSNKVTEKGKDVELRCDPISGHTALYWYRQSLGQGLEFLIYFQGNSAPDKSGLPSDRFSAERTGGSVSTLTIQRTQQEDSAVYLCASSIVTVGIEAFFGQGTRLTVV.

On this clonotype itself: The conserved final phenylalanine or tryptophan is absent from the CDR3, which likely points to a read error. The V call is TRBV19, the J call TRBJ1-6; D ambiguous. Trimming shortened V by 1 base and J by 10 bases, and 11 bases separated the two germline ends. The CDR3 spans 14 residues. The germline CDR1 and CDR2 sequences are LNHDA and SQIVND (reference sequence). In nucleotides, the CDR3 is TGTGCCAGTAGTATAGGCGGGGAAGGATCACCCCTCCACATT. It specifies CASSIGGEGSPLHI.

The chain carries TRBV12-3 or TRBV12-4 and TRBJ2-2, with D perhaps TRBD2 (5 bases). Trimming stripped 2 bases from V and 5 bases from J, with 15 bases between. The CDR3 runs to 16 residues. In DNA form, the CDR3 reads TGTGCCAGCAGTTTATTGGCTCCCCGAGGGACCGGGGAGCTGTTTTTT. Amino acids: CASSLLAPRGTGELFF.

For this clonotype: The CDR3 ends on some other residue instead of the conserved phenylalanine or tryptophan, so this is likely a read error. V usage is TRBV2 and J usage is TRBJ2-7; 9 nucleotides line up with TRBD1. The V segment lost 5 bases and the J segment 1 base; nucleotides outside the gene matches: 3. Per the germline V gene, CDR1 is SNHLY and CDR2 is FYNNEI. This CDR3 has 14 amino acids. DNA for the CDR3: TGTGCCAGCAGTTTGACAGGGGGGTCCTACGAGCAGTACCTC. It yields the protein CASSLTGGSYEQYL.

This clonotype showed up just once. With a much larger clone just one base away, this may be a read error. The rearrangement joins TRBV27 to TRBJ2-7, with TRBD2 as a possible D gene (5 bases). Germline loops: CDR1 MNHEY, CDR2 SMNVEV (reference sequence). Trimming removed 8 bases from V and 9 bases from J, with 23 bases in between. CDR3 length equals 14 residues. The CDR3 coding sequence is TGTGCCAGCGCCTTAGAGCCCGGGATCGACGCGCAGTACTTC. This encodes CASALEPGIDAQYF.

The CDR3 is CASILAGGGSYEQYF. The CDR3 DNA is TGTGCCAGCATACTAGCGGGAGGGGGCTCCTACGAGCAGTACTTC. The chain recombines TRBV27 with TRBJ2-7; 13 bases are shared with TRBD2. From germline, CDR1 is MNHEY and CDR2 SMNVEV (reference sequence). CDR3 length: 15 amino acids. The V segment lost 7 bases and the J segment 0 bases; nucleotides outside the gene matches: 3.

Concerning this clonotype itself: A much larger clone sits a single nucleotide away, making a read error possible. The CDR3 DNA follows: TGTGCTAGTGGTCTCCTCGGGACAGGGGGCTTCCAAGAGACCCAGTACTTC. Protein: CASGLLGTGGFQETQYF. J is TRBJ2-5 and V is TRBV12-5; TRBD1 agrees at 12 bases. Losses at the gene ends were 5 bases for V and 1 base for J; bases not matched to a gene: 8. Germline V gene data show CDR1 as LGHNT and CDR2 as FRNRAP. This CDR3 region has 17 residues.

CDR3 loop: CAWSQGGLGNTDTQYF. The CDR3 coding sequence is TGTGCCTGGAGCCAAGGCGGCCTCGGTAACACAGATACGCAGTATTTT. The chain has TRBV30 and TRBJ2-3; D uncertain. This CDR3 is built from 16 residues. The germline gives CDR1 GTSNPN, CDR2 SVGIG (reference sequence). The V gene lost 3 bases and the J gene lost 2 bases, with 18 bases spanning the gap.